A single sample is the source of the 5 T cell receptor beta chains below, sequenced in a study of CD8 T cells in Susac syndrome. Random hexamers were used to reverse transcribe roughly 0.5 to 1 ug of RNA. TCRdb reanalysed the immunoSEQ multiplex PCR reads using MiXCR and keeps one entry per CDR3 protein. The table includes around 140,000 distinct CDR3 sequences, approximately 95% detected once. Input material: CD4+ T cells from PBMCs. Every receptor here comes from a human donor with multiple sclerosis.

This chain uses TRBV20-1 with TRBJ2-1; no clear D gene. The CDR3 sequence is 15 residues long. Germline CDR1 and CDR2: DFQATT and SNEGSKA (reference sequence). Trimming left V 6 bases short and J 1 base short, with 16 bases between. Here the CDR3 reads CSADRLVASYNEQFF. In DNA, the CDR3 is TGCAGTGCGGACCGCCTAGTGGCATCCTACAATGAGCAGTTCTTC.

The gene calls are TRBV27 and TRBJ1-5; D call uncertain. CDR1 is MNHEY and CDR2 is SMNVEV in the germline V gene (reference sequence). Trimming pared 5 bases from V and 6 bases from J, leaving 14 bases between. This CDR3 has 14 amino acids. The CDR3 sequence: CASSPRVDGQPQHF. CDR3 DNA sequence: TGTGCCAGCAGTCCCCGGGTGGACGGTCAGCCCCAGCATTTT.

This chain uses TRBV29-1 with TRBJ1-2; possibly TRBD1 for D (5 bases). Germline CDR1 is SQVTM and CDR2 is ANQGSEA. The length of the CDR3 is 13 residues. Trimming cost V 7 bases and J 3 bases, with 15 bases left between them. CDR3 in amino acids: CSAVNDRHYGYTF. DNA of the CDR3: TGCAGCGCAGTAAACGACAGACACTATGGCTACACCTTC. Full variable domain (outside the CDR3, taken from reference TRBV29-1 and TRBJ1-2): SAVISQKPSRDICQRGTSLTIQCQVDSQVTMMFWYRQQPGQSLTLIATANQGSEATYESGFVIDKFPISRPNLTFSTLTVSNMSPEDSSIYLCSAVNDRHYGYTFGSGTRLTVV.

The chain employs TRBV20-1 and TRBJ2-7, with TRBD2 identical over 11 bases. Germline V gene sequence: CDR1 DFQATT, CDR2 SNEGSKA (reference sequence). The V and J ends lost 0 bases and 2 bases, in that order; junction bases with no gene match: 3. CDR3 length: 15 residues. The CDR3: CSARDSGRGTYEQYF. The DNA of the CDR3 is TGCAGTGCTAGAGATAGCGGGAGGGGGACCTACGAGCAGTACTTC.

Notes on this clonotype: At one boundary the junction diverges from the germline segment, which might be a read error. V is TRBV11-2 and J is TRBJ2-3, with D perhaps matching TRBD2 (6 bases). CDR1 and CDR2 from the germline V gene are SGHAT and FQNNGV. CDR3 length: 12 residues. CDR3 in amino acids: CASSLDRGLWVF. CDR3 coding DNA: TGTGCCAGCAGCTTAGATAGGGGACTCTGGGTTTTT. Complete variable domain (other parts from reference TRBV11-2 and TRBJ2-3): EAGVAQSPRYKIIEKRQSVAFWCNPISGHATLYWYQQILGQGPKLLIQFQNNGVVDDSQLPKDRFSAERLKGVDSTLKIQPAKLEDSAVYLCASSLDRGLWVFGPGTRLTVL.